The next 21 T cell receptor beta chains were all read from a single sample in a study of neoadjuvant nivolumab and ipilimumab in lung cancer. Repertoires were generated with immunoSEQ multiplex PCR, while TCRdb's copy carries only in-frame clones and drops some. The sample has about 25,000 clones, more than 75% seen once. Sequenced here: tumor tissue, sampled after neoadjuvant nivolumab, alone or with ipilimumab, at or shortly before surgery. These receptors were taken from an adult with non-small cell lung cancer.

This rearrangement joins TRBV5-1 to TRBJ1-1, with D uncertain. Germline V gene lookup returns CDR1 SGHRS and CDR2 YFSETQ. With 0 bases removed from V and 5 bases from J, the gap between germline ends came to 11 bases. The CDR3 runs 14 residues. The CDR3 DNA reads as TGCGCCAGCAGCTTGGCCCTTAGGGAAACTGAAGCTTTCTTT. Translation gives CASSLALRETEAFF.

In its sample, this clone was seen a few times. The chain couples TRBV2 to TRBJ1-5; 7 bases match TRBD1. The V gene end was trimmed by 6 bases and the J gene end by 5 bases; junction bases not matched to a gene: 7. CDR1 SNHLY and CDR2 FYNNEI come from the germline V gene. The CDR3 loop spans 14 amino acids. CDR3 region: CASRGQGDHQPQHF. Here the CDR3 DNA reads TGTGCCAGCAGGGGGCAGGGGGATCATCAGCCCCAGCATTTT.

CDR3: CASSTPRTSASYNEQFF. The CDR3 DNA is TGTGCCAGCAGCACGCCCAGAACCTCGGCCTCCTACAATGAGCAGTTCTTC. This rearrangement joins TRBV7-8 to TRBJ2-1; D is undetermined. This CDR3 comprises 17 residues. CDR1 and CDR2 from the germline V gene are SGHVS and FQNEAQ. Deletions cut 5 bases from V and 0 bases from J, with 17 bases between. The whole variable domain, remainder taken from reference TRBV7-8 and TRBJ2-1, is GAGVSQSPRYKVAKRGQDVALRCDPISGHVSLFWYQQALGQGPEFLTYFQNEAQLDKSGLPSDRFFAERPEGSVSTLKIQRTQQEDSAVYLCASSTPRTSASYNEQFFGPGTRLTVL.

The V gene is TRBV5-1, the J gene TRBJ2-7; D not resolved. CDR3 length: 13 amino acids. The germline V and J ends were trimmed by 2 bases and 3 bases, with 9 bases remaining between them. CDR1 and CDR2 from the germline V gene are SGHRS and YFSETQ. CDR3 loop: CASSLEWGYEQYF. CDR3 coding DNA: TGCGCCAGCAGCTTAGAATGGGGCTACGAGCAGTACTTC.

This clone was observed a single time. The gene calls are TRBV9 and TRBJ2-5; 7 positions agree with TRBD1. CDR1 is SGDLS, CDR2 YYNGEE, per germline. This CDR3 has 15 residues. V was clipped by 0 bases and J by 0 bases; unmatched bases: 2. The CDR3 coding sequence is TGTGCCAGCAGCGTAGGGGGACAGTACCAAGAGACCCAGTACTTC. Translating it yields CASSVGGQYQETQYF.

The V call is TRBV7-2, the J call TRBJ2-3, with 9 positions matching TRBD1. Germline CDR1 SGHTA, CDR2 FQGNSA. V trimming: 3 bases; J trimming: 4 bases; junction bases outside the gene matches: 5. CDR3 length: 15 residues. CDR3 nucleotides: TGTGCCAGCAGCTTGACAGGGGGGTTCTCAGATACGCAGTATTTT. Protein product: CASSLTGGFSDTQYF.

The gene calls are TRBV6-1 and TRBJ1-1, with 7 positions matching TRBD1. CDR1 and CDR2 from the germline V gene are MNHNS and SASEGT. With V trimmed by 7 bases and J by 2 bases, 4 bases remained unmatched. The CDR3 has 13 amino acids. CDR3 loop: CASIAGGNTEAFF. The CDR3 nucleotides read TGTGCCAGCATTGCAGGGGGAAACACTGAAGCTTTCTTT.

The chain is built from TRBV10-1 and TRBJ2-1, with TRBD2 matching over 9 bases. Germline values: CDR1 WNHNN, CDR2 SYGVQD (reference sequence). This CDR3 spans 13 amino acids. V shed 6 bases, J shed 5 bases, and the junction held 2 bases outside the gene matches. The CDR3 nucleotides read TGCGCCAGCAGAGCTAGCGGGAACAATGAGCAGTTCTTC. The encoded protein is CASRASGNNEQFF.

The chain uses TRBV5-6 and TRBJ2-2; TRBD2 agrees at 8 bases. The CDR3 is made up of 16 amino acids. Germline loops: CDR1 SGHDT, CDR2 YYEEEE. Losses at the gene ends were 5 bases for V and 7 bases for J; bases not matched to a gene: 13. CDR3 sequence reads: CASSPPSASGFGELFF. The CDR3 DNA reads as TGTGCCAGCAGTCCTCCCTCAGCTAGCGGGTTCGGGGAGCTGTTTTTT.

The chain links TRBV5-1 to TRBJ2-7; D gene unclear. The length of the CDR3 is 13 residues. Germline assignment: CDR1 SGHRS and CDR2 YFSETQ. V gave up 3 bases and J gave up 3 bases, with 10 bases separating them. CDR3: CASSSEGYYEQYF. CDR3 coding DNA: TGCGCCAGCAGCTCAGAAGGATACTACGAGCAGTACTTC.

V and J are TRBV28 and TRBJ2-1; D is undetermined. Per the germline V gene, CDR1 is MDHEN and CDR2 is SYDVKM. This CDR3 region has 16 residues. Trimming cost V 6 bases and J 0 bases, with 15 bases left between them. The CDR3 DNA reads TGTGCCAGCAGACCTACCAGCCCGAGCTCCTACAATGAGCAGTTCTTC. It translates to CASRPTSPSSYNEQFF.

This sequence joins TRBV30 and TRBJ1-5, with D hard to call. Germline V gene sequence: CDR1 GTSNPN, CDR2 SVGIG (reference sequence). Between the trimmed V and J ends, which lost 2 bases and 5 bases, there was a span of 10 bases. The CDR3 loop spans 13 amino acids. The CDR3 DNA reads as TGTGCCTGGAGTAAAGGAGTAGATCAGCCCCAGCATTTT. This sequence encodes CAWSKGVDQPQHF. Filled out from reference TRBV30 and TRBJ1-5, the complete variable domain reads SQTIHQWPATLVQPVGSPLSLECTVEGTSNPNLYWYRQAAGRGLQLLFYSVGIGQISSEVPQNLSASRPQDRQFILSSKKLLLSDSGFYLCAWSKGVDQPQHFGDGTRLSIL.

This clone has just one count. The chain joins TRBV6-5 to TRBJ1-1; 7 nucleotides align to TRBD1. CDR1 and CDR2 from the germline V gene are MNHEY and SVGAGI. With 7 bases clipped from V and 4 bases from J, the junction kept 9 bases outside the gene matches. The CDR3 has 14 amino acids. The CDR3 nucleotides read TGTGCCAGCATTACCCAGGGGGTTCCCACTGAAGCTTTCTTT. Translating it yields CASITQGVPTEAFF.

This clone has a handful of counts. The genes are TRBV27 and TRBJ2-7; D is unclear. CDR3 length: 13 amino acids. Germline V gene lookup returns CDR1 MNHEY and CDR2 SMNVEV (reference sequence). Trimming left V 5 bases short and J 3 bases short, with 11 bases between. In DNA, the CDR3 is TGTGCCAGCAGTCTAAAGGGATTCTACGAGCAGTACTTC. This encodes CASSLKGFYEQYF.

The chain joins TRBV5-4 to TRBJ2-7; tentatively, D is TRBD1 (6 bases). V was cut by 1 base and J by 5 bases, with 7 bases left in between. Germline-derived CDR1 and CDR2 are SGHNT and YYREEE (reference sequence). The CDR3 totals 12 residues. This CDR3 reads CASSLTGNEQYF. The CDR3 DNA reads as TGTGCCAGCAGCTTGACAGGGAACGAGCAGTACTTC.

This clone was seen a handful of times. The V call is TRBV5-6, the J call TRBJ1-5; possible D gene TRBD1, 6 bases. Germline CDR1 reads SGHDT; CDR2 reads YYEEEE. V dropped 3 bases and J dropped 4 bases, with 14 bases sitting between them. This CDR3 has 15 amino acids. The CDR3 sequence is CASSWGGPGNQPQHF. In DNA, the CDR3 is TGTGCCAGCAGCTGGGGGGGGCCGGGGAATCAGCCCCAGCATTTT.

DNA for the CDR3: TGTGCCATCAGTTTGGGACAGGGGGCCCCCTACGAGCAGTACTTC. Encoded protein: CAISLGQGAPYEQYF. The chain joins TRBV10-3 to TRBJ2-7, with 12 bases lining up with TRBD1. Trimming cost V 5 bases and J 2 bases; bases outside gene matches: 4. The germline CDR1 and CDR2 sequences are ENHRY and SYGVKD. The CDR3 is made up of 15 amino acids.

The gene calls are TRBV7-3 and TRBJ2-6; unclear D gene. The V gene's germline CDR1 is SGHTA and CDR2 FQGTGA. The CDR3 has 17 residues. Trimming stripped 5 bases from V and 5 bases from J, with 19 bases between. CDR3 coding DNA: TGTGCCAGCAGCATTTTCCGCTTACAAAGTCGGGCCAACGTCCTGACTTTC. Translating it yields CASSIFRLQSRANVLTF.

The chain uses TRBV4-1 and TRBJ2-7, with D possibly being TRBD2 (6 bases). The CDR3 has 15 amino acids. In germline, CDR1 is MGHRA, CDR2 YSYEKL. Trimming stripped 5 bases from V and 0 bases from J, with 14 bases between. The CDR3 sequence is CASSFQAGSSYEQYF. DNA of the CDR3: TGCGCCAGCAGCTTCCAAGCGGGTTCCTCCTACGAGCAGTACTTC.

V and J are TRBV6-5 and TRBJ1-2; 10 nucleotides line up with TRBD1. Germline loops: CDR1 MNHEY, CDR2 SVGAGI. This CDR3 spans 13 amino acids. V dropped 5 bases and J dropped 8; count of bases not matched to a gene: 5. Here the CDR3 reads CASSRTGGEGYTF. CDR3 nucleotides: TGTGCCAGCAGTCGGACAGGGGGTGAGGGCTACACCTTC.

The chain recombines TRBV7-9 with TRBJ2-5; 12 nucleotides agree with TRBD2. Losses at the gene ends were 0 bases for V and 7 bases for J; bases not matched to a gene: 6. Germline assignment: CDR1 SEHNR and CDR2 FQNEAQ (reference sequence). The CDR3 sequence is 16 residues long. CDR3 protein: CASSLALAGGGVTQYF. The DNA of the CDR3 is TGTGCCAGCAGCTTAGCACTAGCGGGAGGTGGGGTGACCCAGTACTTC.